A selection of T cell receptor beta chains follows, all from one sample in a study of TIL therapy for anti-PD-1-resistant metastatic lung cancer. Sequencing used immunoSEQ multiplex PCR; TCRdb keeps in-frame clones, though not all of them. Of 990 or so clones listed, over 70% were seen once; the top ten hold roughly 9.1%. The source material was tumor tissue, sampled at baseline. These receptors came from a person between 30 and 79 years old with non-small cell lung cancer. The CDR3 runs from the conserved cysteine through the conserved F or W. Each record gives: clone size, V gene, CDR3 length, CDR3 protein. Where a row states a size, it is once, few, many or the class of an expanded clone; other rows omit it.

. TRBV7-2 16 CASSSGLAGREVTQYF
. TRBV6-1 15 CASSDMGQGLSRLFF
once TRBV5-1 16 CASSWGRTGDYYGYTF
. TRBV4-3 16 CASSQGGGQNYNEQFF
. TRBV4-3 15 CASSQEMRSSDIQYF
. TRBV4-2 16 CASSQAQTQGGGGYTF
once TRBV7-3 17 CASSRTSGGPLTDTQYF
. TRBV4-3 13 CASSPGIDSPLHF
few TRBV21-1 16 CASSKSGTLGAYEQYF
. TRBV27 14 CASSWGRRVETQYF
. TRBV4-2 15 CASSHDRGSYNEQFF
. TRBV28 17 CASSFTKSEGFTDTQYF
. TRBV2 17 CASSPSRGTIDTGELFF
. TRBV5-1 14 CASSLGVYGTEAFF
. TRBV15 14 CATSREGINYGYTF
few TRBV10-3 13 CAIATMGYNEQFF
. TRBV19 13 CASSTQGVDEQYF
. TRBV6-5 13 CASSSTNTGELFF
. TRBV10-3 14 CAISETGDNSPLHF
. TRBV5-1 15 CASSLMAGAHNEQFF
. TRBV19 15 CASSFRDYLSNEQFF
. TRBV28 15 CASTPIGLGSEKLFF
few TRBV7-9 14 CASGTFTGSNEQYF
. TRBV6-1 16 CASSEGEGSGNQPQHF
. TRBV14 13 CASSQGTGGRLFF
. TRBV4-3 15 CASSREVNSGNTIYF
. TRBV7-2 15 CASSPTGRVYNEQFF
. TRBV6-5 15 CASRPGTGARGGYTF
. TRBV7-2 13 CASVGPGTDTQYF
. TRBV25-1 17 CASSEVWGRLNTGELFF
. TRBV29-1 15 CSVEAGTGGAETQYF
. TRBV7-2 12 CASSLDFYGYTF
. TRBV5-4 17 CASSLSSSGAGANVLTF
. TRBV7-2 15 CASSLGQGAAYGYTF
. TRBV6-6 14 CASSYVSGPYGYTF
. TRBV19 13 CASSIGAENEQFF
. TRBV11-2 18 CASSSPIRLAGGIETQYF
. TRBV4-1 17 CASSQGSGGIPQRAQYF
. TRBV19 14 CASSKSQGVETQYF
. TRBV19 14 CASSGRGLSYEQYF
few TRBV7-9 13 CASSSAGNTEAFF
. TRBV5-1 12 CASSDRGETQYF
once TRBV14 16 CASSQDGTGVHYEQYF
. TRBV28 16 CASSALKGRRAYEQYF
once TRBV6-6 10 CASSTGEQFF
. TRBV27 15 CASSLEGYSNQPQHF
. TRBV6-6 15 CASSYPPGQGYEQYF
. TRBV27 14 CASSHTPSSYEQYF
. TRBV5-1 15 CASSLDAPSVNEQFF
. TRBV15 15 CATSRERRPQETQYF